The rows below give T cell receptor beta chains drawn from one sample of a study of monozygotic twins with inflammatory bowel disease. TCRdb reprocessed the 5' RACE reads, with one entry per CDR3 protein and no DNA. The sample's table shows fewer than 450,000 distinct CDR3 sequences. The specimen sequenced was blood. The receptors come from a human donor with ulcerative colitis or Crohn's disease, or a healthy co-twin of an affected twin (not recorded which). The CDR3 runs from the conserved cysteine through the conserved F or W.

len: 17
j_gene: TRBJ2-1
v_gene: TRBV11-3
CDR3aa: CASSFHRGLSSYNEQFF

len: 15
j_gene: TRBJ2-5
v_gene: TRBV11-3
CDR3aa: CASSQNGQGVETQYF

len: 14
j_gene: TRBJ2-7
v_gene: TRBV6-6
CDR3aa: CASSFVDRGYEQYF

len: 13
j_gene: TRBJ1-1
v_gene: TRBV30
CDR3aa: CAWQQGMNTEAFF

len: 15
j_gene: TRBJ2-5
v_gene: TRBV7-2
CDR3aa: CASSGLAGGQETQYF

len: 16
j_gene: TRBJ2-7
v_gene: TRBV12-3/TRBV12-4
CDR3aa: CASSSTPGQGDREQYF

len: 14
j_gene: TRBJ2-4
v_gene: TRBV20-1
CDR3aa: CSATRQGAKNIQYF

len: 18
j_gene: TRBJ2-6
v_gene: TRBV5-1
CDR3aa: CASSSSGQGTSGANVLTF

len: 12
j_gene: TRBJ2-2
v_gene: TRBV7-9
CDR3aa: CASSYGPGELFF

len: 18
j_gene: TRBJ2-1
v_gene: TRBV5-1
CDR3aa: CASSHPGTSGGPKNEQFF

len: 13
j_gene: TRBJ2-3
v_gene: TRBV9
CDR3aa: CASSVGGEDTQYF

len: 18
j_gene: TRBJ2-5
v_gene: TRBV9
CDR3aa: CASSVGTSGGPKRETQYF

len: 14
j_gene: TRBJ2-5
v_gene: TRBV5-4
CDR3aa: CASSLATGPETQYF

len: 15
j_gene: TRBJ2-7
v_gene: TRBV10-3
CDR3aa: CAIKPGQGRIYEQYF

len: 15
j_gene: TRBJ1-5
v_gene: TRBV20-1
CDR3aa: CSARVRVGGNQPQHF

len: 13
j_gene: TRBJ2-1
v_gene: TRBV20-1
CDR3aa: CSAIGGYYNEQFF

len: 13
j_gene: TRBJ2-1
v_gene: TRBV29-1
CDR3aa: CSVPLGPYNEQFF

len: 11
j_gene: TRBJ2-5
v_gene: TRBV5-4
CDR3aa: CASGHEETQYF

len: 14
j_gene: TRBJ2-7
v_gene: TRBV6-1
CDR3aa: CASRPLGLNYEQYF

len: 16
j_gene: TRBJ1-2
v_gene: TRBV30
CDR3aa: CAWIAPGQRTHYGYTF

len: 13
j_gene: TRBJ1-4
v_gene: TRBV20-1
CDR3aa: CSAADRGIKKLFF

len: 16
j_gene: TRBJ1-1
v_gene: TRBV6-1
CDR3aa: CASSPYRDRGYTEAFF

len: 12
j_gene: TRBJ2-3
v_gene: TRBV3-1
CDR3aa: CASSQSRDTQYF

len: 14
j_gene: TRBJ2-7
v_gene: TRBV5-1
CDR3aa: CASKEEARRYEQYF

len: 15
j_gene: TRBJ2-3
v_gene: TRBV14
CDR3aa: CASSQDSRGSDTQYF

len: 13
j_gene: TRBJ2-7
v_gene: TRBV12-3/TRBV12-4
CDR3aa: CASTTQAGDEQYF

len: 12
j_gene: TRBJ2-7
v_gene: TRBV20-1
CDR3aa: CSATTDTYEQYF

len: 14
j_gene: TRBJ2-1
v_gene: TRBV15
CDR3aa: CATRLRGGTNEQFF

len: 14
j_gene: TRBJ2-3
v_gene: TRBV6-5
CDR3aa: CASSYSPEIDTQYF

len: 17
j_gene: TRBJ1-2
v_gene: TRBV28
CDR3aa: CASSFLGQGRGNYGYTF

len: 15
j_gene: TRBJ1-1
v_gene: TRBV19
CDR3aa: CASSTGTPLGTEAFF

len: 16
j_gene: TRBJ2-7
v_gene: TRBV7-2
CDR3aa: CASSLGTLGLDYEQYF

len: 14
j_gene: TRBJ2-2
v_gene: TRBV6-6
CDR3aa: CASSRTGDFGELFF

len: 13
j_gene: TRBJ2-7
v_gene: TRBV5-1
CDR3aa: CASSGWAPYEQYF

len: 16
j_gene: TRBJ2-3
v_gene: TRBV4-3
CDR3aa: CASSQEDGGTTDTQYF

len: 14
j_gene: TRBJ1-4
v_gene: TRBV15
CDR3aa: CATSFVGQGEKLIF

len: 15
j_gene: TRBJ2-1
v_gene: TRBV29-1
CDR3aa: CSVATGTSRYNEQFF

len: 16
j_gene: TRBJ1-2
v_gene: TRBV20-1
CDR3aa: CSARPNLLTPGRGYTF

len: 16
j_gene: TRBJ2-3
v_gene: TRBV4-2
CDR3aa: CASSQADRPSTDTQYF

len: 17
j_gene: TRBJ2-5
v_gene: TRBV5-1
CDR3aa: CASSLVPPGQGQETQYF

len: 14
j_gene: TRBJ2-7
v_gene: TRBV6-2/TRBV6-3
CDR3aa: CASSYGTYIYEQYF

len: 15
j_gene: TRBJ2-1
v_gene: TRBV7-9
CDR3aa: CASRSLLSSYNEQFF

len: 16
j_gene: TRBJ2-7
v_gene: TRBV12-3/TRBV12-4
CDR3aa: CASSFSAGTGTYEQYF

len: 14
j_gene: TRBJ1-3
v_gene: TRBV25-1
CDR3aa: CASSETQGRNTIYF

len: 15
j_gene: TRBJ2-1
v_gene: TRBV24-1
CDR3aa: CATSVRQGAYNEQFF

len: 12
j_gene: TRBJ2-5
v_gene: TRBV5-1
CDR3aa: CASSRDKQTQYF

len: 14
j_gene: TRBJ1-3
v_gene: TRBV12-3/TRBV12-4
CDR3aa: CASSTTGAGNTIYF

len: 15
j_gene: TRBJ2-2
v_gene: TRBV20-1
CDR3aa: CSARRGRGGTGELFF

len: 15
j_gene: TRBJ2-3
v_gene: TRBV7-8
CDR3aa: CASSSAPTGEDTQYF

len: 14
j_gene: TRBJ1-2
v_gene: TRBV6-6
CDR3aa: CASSMDRVNYGYTF

len: 14
j_gene: TRBJ2-7
v_gene: TRBV7-2
CDR3aa: CASSLRGQLYEQYF

len: 13
j_gene: TRBJ2-5
v_gene: TRBV7-2
CDR3aa: CASSLQALYAQYF

len: 14
j_gene: TRBJ1-5
v_gene: TRBV20-1
CDR3aa: CSARQHRGDQPQHF

len: 17
j_gene: TRBJ2-1
v_gene: TRBV7-9
CDR3aa: CASSLLPRGPTYNEQFF